The following is a T cell receptor beta chain sequence with its context. Its antigen is unknown. The data are from a study of blood T cells in healthy people across ages. Study-wide results and limits: Changes seen in expanded clonotypes were possibly confounded by donor CMV status left unknown.

Collection of around 9.3 milliliters of peripheral blood was performed for each donor. Germline V gene lookup returns CDR1 MNHNS and CDR2 SASEGT. V shed 8 bases and J shed 5 bases, with 13 bases lying between them. The CDR3 totals 13 residues. Through a sample-barcoded 5' primer and a J-beta primer mix, a second PCR was run for roughly 6 to 11 cycles. Each of the samples gave a minimum of 2.5 million paired-end reads that contained CDR3. TCRdb ran MiXCR on the 5' RACE reads and lists one entry per CDR3 protein. In the table there are about 680,000 distinct CDR3 sequences, around 49% of which are singletons.

This TCR came from a woman in her sixties in good health. V gene TRBV6-1 combines with J gene TRBJ2-1; D is uncertain. Sample: blood. CDR3 region: CASPPASDNEQFF. CDR3 DNA: TGTGCCAGCCCTCCAGCCAGTGACAATGAGCAGTTCTTC.